This record concerns one T cell receptor (beta chain) sequence. Its antigen is currently unknown. This sample stems from a study of PD-1 blockade in classical Hodgkin lymphoma. Overall study results and limits: Reports described newly diagnosed patients as having lower baseline TCR diversity than healthy donors. Any patient who commenced nivolumab under 1 year after ASCT was excluded. It was among complete responders that baseline diversity resembled that of newly diagnosed patients.

Following autologous stem cell transplantation, relapse occurred in every patient, and exposure to brentuximab vedotin varied. Germline loops: CDR1 SGHTA, CDR2 FQGTGA. CDR3 length: 14 residues. The V end lost 2 bases, the J end lost 0 bases, and 8 bases lay between the germline ends. Assay: immunoSEQ multiplex PCR; the TCRdb copy retains only in-frame clones and omits some. Found here are 72,000 or so clones, about 93% of them singletons; the top ten hold roughly 8%. The rearrangement links TRBV7-3 to TRBJ2-7, with D possibly called TRBD1 or TRBD2 (5 bases each). The sequencing here drew on peripheral blood mononuclear cells (PBMCs), taken at baseline. This TCR derives from a human donor with classical Hodgkin lymphoma. The CDR3: CASSLAGSSYEQYF. The CDR3 region has the DNA TGTGCCAGCAGCTTAGCAGGGAGCTCCTACGAGCAGTACTTC.